The 22 T cell receptor beta chains in this list originate from one sample, sequenced in a study of identical twins. TCRdb processed the 5' RACE reads anew with MiXCR; each CDR3 protein has one entry. The sample records about 530,000 distinct CDR3 sequences, approximately 20% being singletons. These same data were also listed under a study on yellow fever vaccine responses in identical twins.

The sequenced material came from CD4+ T cells sorted from blood. These receptors were obtained from a woman aged 18-29 years in good health.

The rearrangement links TRBV6-2 or TRBV6-3 to TRBJ2-7; no reliable D call. V was pared by 7 bases and J by 2 bases, with 9 bases between. The CDR3 is made up of 12 amino acids. Germline CDR1 MNHEY, CDR2 SVGEGT. CDR3 coding DNA: TGTGCCAGCAAGGCGGCAGCCTACGAGCAGTACTTC. Its translation is CASKAAAYEQYF.

The CDR3 loop is CSATHVDTQYF. The CDR3, as DNA: TGCAGTGCTACCCACGTTGATACGCAGTATTTT. The chain carries TRBV20-1 and TRBJ2-3; D remains unclear. The CDR3 runs 11 residues. V gave up 4 bases and J gave up 6 bases, with 8 bases separating them. Per the germline V gene, CDR1 is DFQATT and CDR2 is SNEGSKA (reference sequence).

This clonotype was observed a handful of times. The chain joins TRBV12-3 or TRBV12-4 to TRBJ2-2; 8 nucleotides agree with TRBD1. The trim removed 10 bases at V and 4 bases at J, leaving 8 bases unmatched. The CDR3 is 14 amino acids. This chain's CDR3 is CAIQGASGTGELFF. For the CDR3, the DNA is TGTGCCATCCAGGGGGCATCGGGCACCGGGGAGCTGTTTTTT.

This clonotype was observed a few times. The V gene is TRBV5-1, the J gene TRBJ2-2, with a possible D match to TRBD1 (5 bases). This CDR3 comprises 16 residues. Germline CDR1 reads SGHRS; CDR2 reads YFSETQ. Trimming cost V 3 bases and J 2 bases, with 14 bases left between them. This CDR3 is CASSWNPDRNTGELFF. CDR3 DNA sequence: TGCGCCAGCAGCTGGAACCCTGACAGAAACACCGGGGAGCTGTTTTTT.

The chain couples TRBV28 to TRBJ2-1; 11 positions match TRBD2. V was pared by 8 bases and J by 0 bases, with 9 bases of the junction left unmatched. Per the germline V gene, CDR1 is MDHEN and CDR2 is SYDVKM. The CDR3 sequence is 17 residues long. CDR3 coding DNA: TGTGCCAGCCGGACTAGCGGGCGTTTCAGCTCCTACAATGAGCAGTTCTTC. Amino acids: CASRTSGRFSSYNEQFF.

This chain links TRBV24-1 with TRBJ1-1; a possible D gene is TRBD1 (5 bases). V gave up 9 bases and J gave up 1 base, with 11 bases separating them. This CDR3 is built from 13 residues. CDR1 is KGHDR and CDR2 is SFDVKD in the germline V gene. The CDR3 DNA follows: TGTGCCACCGGTGGGACGGGGAACACTGAAGCTTTCTTT. Translating gives CATGGTGNTEAFF.

The chain has TRBV18 and TRBJ2-1; D is unclear. The CDR3 has 14 residues. V was cut by 2 bases and J by 8 bases, with 13 bases left in between. Germline CDR1 reads KGHSH; CDR2 reads LQKENI. DNA for the CDR3: TGTGCCAGCTCACCAAATGTGGGGTTCGATGAGCAGTTCTTC. Translation gives CASSPNVGFDEQFF. The variable domain in full, completed from reference TRBV18 and TRBJ2-1, reads NAGVMQNPRHLVRRRGQEARLRCSPMKGHSHVYWYRQLPEEGLKFMVYLQKENIIDESGMPKERFSAEFPKEGPSILRIQQVVRGDSAAYFCASSPNVGFDEQFFGPGTRLTVL.

This clonotype has a handful of counts. The CDR3 loop reads CASRTLAGGLANTGELFF. CDR3 coding DNA: TGTGCCAGCAGGACCTTAGCGGGGGGCCTGGCGAACACCGGGGAGCTGTTTTTT. The rearrangement links TRBV6-1 to TRBJ2-2, with 10 bases matching TRBD2. There are 18 residues in the CDR3. The J segment lost 0 bases and the V segment lost 6 bases, leaving 10 bases of the junction unmatched. Germline-derived CDR1 and CDR2 are MNHNS and SASEGT.

This clonotype showed up just a few times. A junction end diverges from the germline sequence, so it may reflect a read error. The rearrangement uses TRBV24-1 and TRBJ2-3; 9 nucleotides agree with TRBD1. Per germline, CDR1 KGHDR and CDR2 SFDVKD. This CDR3 comprises 16 residues. CDR3 residues: CATSDFLGTGTDTQYF. The CDR3 coding sequence is TGTGCCACCAGCGATTTTCTTGGGACAGGGACAGATACGCAGTATTTT.

This chain connects TRBV20-1 to TRBJ2-7, with 7 bases matching TRBD2. Germline CDR1 DFQATT, CDR2 SNEGSKA (reference sequence). The CDR3 extends over 12 amino acids. The ends lost 7 bases at V and 4 bases at J; junction bases unmatched: 7. For the CDR3, the DNA is TGCAGTGTGGCGGGAGAAACGTACGAGCAGTACTTC. Encoded protein: CSVAGETYEQYF.

The chain is built from TRBV6-1 and TRBJ1-2; TRBD1 is a possible D gene (5 bases). The CDR3 is made up of 15 amino acids. Trimming took off 6 bases at V and 0 bases at J, with 14 bases between the two ends. Germline-derived CDR1 and CDR2 are MNHNS and SASEGT. CDR3 DNA sequence: TGTGCCAGCAGGATAGACAGATTATCTAACTATGGCTACACCTTC. It encodes CASRIDRLSNYGYTF.

DNA of the CDR3: TGTGCCAGCTCACCTCAAGAGGTGGGGGATCCGTTCTTC. This gives the protein CASSPQEVGDPFF. This chain uses TRBV18 with TRBJ2-1, with D tentatively TRBD1 or TRBD2 (5 bases each). Trimming left V 3 bases short and J 15 bases short, with 18 bases between. The length of the CDR3 is 13 residues. Germline V gives CDR1 KGHSH, CDR2 LQKENI.

In nucleotides, the CDR3 is TGTGCCAGCAGGCCTGGGGGAGTCTACAATGAGCAGTTCTTC. Protein sequence: CASRPGGVYNEQFF. The genes are TRBV7-9 and TRBJ2-1; D possibly matches TRBD1 or TRBD2 (5 bases each). Germline V gene sequence: CDR1 SEHNR, CDR2 FQNEAQ (reference sequence). Trimming left V 6 bases short and J 3 bases short, with 12 bases between. This CDR3 has 14 amino acids.

The chain combines TRBV10-3 with TRBJ2-2; TRBD1 or TRBD2 may be the D gene (5 bases each). Trimming took off 9 bases at V and 5 bases at J, with 13 bases between the two ends. CDR1 is ENHRY and CDR2 is SYGVKD in the germline V gene. The CDR3 loop spans 13 amino acids. DNA for the CDR3: TGTGCCATAGGGACCCGGGAAACCGGGGAGCTGTTTTTT. Translation gives CAIGTRETGELFF.

This clonotype was observed a few times. V gene TRBV19 combines with J gene TRBJ1-2, with D perhaps TRBD1 (5 bases). The germline CDR1 and CDR2 sequences are LNHDA and SQIVND (reference sequence). CDR3 length equals 15 residues. The ends were cut back, 9 bases at V and 0 bases at J, with 17 bases in the middle. The DNA for the CDR3 is TGTGCCAGCAATATAAGGGGCAGAACTAACTATGGCTACACCTTC. Amino acid sequence: CASNIRGRTNYGYTF.

In its sample, this clonotype was seen a few times. The rearrangement joins TRBV28 to TRBJ2-2; D may be TRBD1 or TRBD2 (6 bases each). The CDR3 is made up of 17 amino acids. Per germline, CDR1 MDHEN and CDR2 SYDVKM. Trimming took 8 bases from V and 3 from J, leaving 22 bases between them. The CDR3 protein is CASPPPGAPGDTGELFF. CDR3 nucleotide sequence: TGTGCCAGCCCCCCTCCGGGGGCACCTGGGGACACCGGGGAGCTGTTTTTT.

The rearrangement uses TRBV28 and TRBJ2-1; 10 bases match TRBD2. The CDR3 extends over 15 amino acids. V shed 3 bases, J shed 8 bases, and the junction held 7 bases outside the gene matches. CDR1 is MDHEN and CDR2 is SYDVKM in the germline V gene. The CDR3 DNA reads as TGTGCCAGCAGTTTTAGGGCTAGCGGGAGAGATGAGCAGTTCTTC. Translation gives CASSFRASGRDEQFF.

This sequence joins TRBV29-1 and TRBJ1-3; D perhaps matches TRBD1 (5 bases). Between the trimmed V and J ends, which lost 5 bases and 2 bases, there was a span of 10 bases. CDR1 is SQVTM, CDR2 ANQGSEA, per germline. This CDR3 spans 13 amino acids. The CDR3 DNA sequence: TGCAGCGTTCTGCAGGGAACTGGAAACACCATATATTTT. Translated: CSVLQGTGNTIYF. The whole variable domain, remainder taken from reference TRBV29-1 and TRBJ1-3, is SAVISQKPSRDICQRGTSLTIQCQVDSQVTMMFWYRQQPGQSLTLIATANQGSEATYESGFVIDKFPISRPNLTFSTLTVSNMSPEDSSIYLCSVLQGTGNTIYFGEGSWLTVV.

This clonotype was detected a few times. This sequence joins TRBV4-1 and TRBJ2-5; D gene ambiguous. In germline, CDR1 is MGHRA, CDR2 YSYEKL. With 0 bases removed from V and 7 bases from J, the gap between germline ends came to 12 bases. This CDR3 contains 14 residues. Here the CDR3 reads CASSQDGQVGTQYF. CDR3 bases: TGCGCCAGCAGCCAAGATGGGCAAGTTGGGACCCAGTACTTC.

This clonotype was found a few times. This chain uses TRBV10-2 with TRBJ2-2; 13 bases fit TRBD2. This CDR3 contains 15 residues. Trimming removed 6 bases from V and 8 bases from J; junction bases left unmatched: 6. CDR1 is WSHSY and CDR2 is SAAADI in the germline V gene. CDR3 coding DNA: TGCGCCAGCAGCCAGGGACTAGCGGGGTTGGGGGAGCTGTTTTTT. Encoded protein: CASSQGLAGLGELFF.

This clonotype was seen a few times. The DNA of the CDR3 is TGTGCTAGTGGTTTGTTTGGCGCCGGGGAGCTGTTTTTT. Encoded protein: CASGLFGAGELFF. The V call is TRBV12-5, the J call TRBJ2-2; no reliable D call. Germline V CDR1 and CDR2: LGHNT, FRNRAP. The CDR3 sequence is 13 residues long. Between the trimmed V and J ends, which lost 2 bases and 6 bases, there was a span of 7 bases.

The V call is TRBV6-2 or TRBV6-3, the J call TRBJ2-2, with 7 positions matching TRBD1. The CDR3 covers 17 residues. With 2 bases clipped from V and 8 bases from J, the junction kept 14 bases outside the gene matches. Per germline, CDR1 MNHEY and CDR2 SVGEGT. The CDR3 is CASSYPRQGRATGELFF. The CDR3 coding sequence is TGTGCCAGCAGTTACCCCCGACAGGGACGGGCGACTGGGGAGCTGTTTTTT.